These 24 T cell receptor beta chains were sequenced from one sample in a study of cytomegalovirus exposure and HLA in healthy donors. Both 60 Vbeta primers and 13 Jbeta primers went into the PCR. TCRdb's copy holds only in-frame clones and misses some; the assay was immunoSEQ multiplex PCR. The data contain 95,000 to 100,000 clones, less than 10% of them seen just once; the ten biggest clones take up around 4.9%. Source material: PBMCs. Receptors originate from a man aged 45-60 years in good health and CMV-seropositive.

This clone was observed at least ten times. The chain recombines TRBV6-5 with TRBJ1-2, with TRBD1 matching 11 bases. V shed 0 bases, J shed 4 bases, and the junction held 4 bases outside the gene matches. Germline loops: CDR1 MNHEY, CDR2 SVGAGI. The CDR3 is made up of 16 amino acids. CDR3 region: CASSYSRTGGGYGYTF. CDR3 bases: TGTGCCAGCAGTTACTCGCGGACAGGGGGCGGCTATGGCTACACCTTC.

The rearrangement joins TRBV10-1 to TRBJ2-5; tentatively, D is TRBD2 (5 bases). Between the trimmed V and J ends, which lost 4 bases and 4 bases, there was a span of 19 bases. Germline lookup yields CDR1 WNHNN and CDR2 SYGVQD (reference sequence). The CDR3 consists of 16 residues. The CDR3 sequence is CASSGGDGEPRETQYF. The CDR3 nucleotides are TGCGCCAGCAGTGGGGGAGATGGGGAACCACGAGAGACCCAGTACTTC.

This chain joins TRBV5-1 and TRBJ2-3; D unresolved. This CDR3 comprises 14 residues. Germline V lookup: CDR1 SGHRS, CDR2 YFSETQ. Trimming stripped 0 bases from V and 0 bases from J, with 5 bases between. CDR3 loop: CASSLAQSTDTQYF. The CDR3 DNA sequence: TGCGCCAGCAGCTTGGCTCAGAGCACAGATACGCAGTATTTT.

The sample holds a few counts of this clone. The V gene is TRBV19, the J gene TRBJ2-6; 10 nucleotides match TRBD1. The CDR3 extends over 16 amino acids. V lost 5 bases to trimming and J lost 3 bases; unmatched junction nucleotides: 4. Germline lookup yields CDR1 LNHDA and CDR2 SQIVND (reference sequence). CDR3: CASSVTGGFGANVLTF. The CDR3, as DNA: TGTGCCAGTAGTGTGACAGGGGGCTTTGGGGCCAACGTCCTGACTTTC.

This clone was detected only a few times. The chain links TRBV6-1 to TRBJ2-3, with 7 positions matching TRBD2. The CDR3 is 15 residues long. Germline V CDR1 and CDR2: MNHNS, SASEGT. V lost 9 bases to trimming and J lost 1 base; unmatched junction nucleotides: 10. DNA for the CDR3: TGTGCCAGTCTATTAACGGGAGGCCGCACAGATACGCAGTATTTT. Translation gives CASLLTGGRTDTQYF.

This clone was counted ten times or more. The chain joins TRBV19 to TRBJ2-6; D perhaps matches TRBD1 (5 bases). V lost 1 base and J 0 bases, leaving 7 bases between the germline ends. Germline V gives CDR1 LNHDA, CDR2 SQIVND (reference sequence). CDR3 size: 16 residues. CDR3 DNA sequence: TGTGCCAGTAGTATAGTTGGGGCCTCTGGGGCCAACGTCCTGACTTTC. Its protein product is CASSIVGASGANVLTF.

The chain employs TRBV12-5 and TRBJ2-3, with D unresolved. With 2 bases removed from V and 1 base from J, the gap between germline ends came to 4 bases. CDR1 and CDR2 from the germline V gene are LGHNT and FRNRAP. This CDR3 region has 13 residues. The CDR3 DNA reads TGTGCTAGTGGTTTGCTCCGCACAGATACGCAGTATTTT. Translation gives CASGLLRTDTQYF.

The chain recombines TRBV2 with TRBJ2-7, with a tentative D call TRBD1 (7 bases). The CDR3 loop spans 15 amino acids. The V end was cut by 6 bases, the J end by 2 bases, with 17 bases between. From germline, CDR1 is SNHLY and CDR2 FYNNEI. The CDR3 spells CASRRDSFLAYEQYF. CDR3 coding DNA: TGTGCCAGCAGGCGGGACAGTTTTTTAGCCTACGAGCAGTACTTC.

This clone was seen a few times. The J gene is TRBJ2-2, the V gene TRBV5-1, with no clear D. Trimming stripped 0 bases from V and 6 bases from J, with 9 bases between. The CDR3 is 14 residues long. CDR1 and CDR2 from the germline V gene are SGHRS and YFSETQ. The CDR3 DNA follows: TGCGCCAGCAGCTTGGGAAGAGAGTCCGGGGAGCTGTTTTTT. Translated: CASSLGRESGELFF. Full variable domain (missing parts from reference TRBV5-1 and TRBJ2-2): KAGVTQTPRYLIKTRGQQVTLSCSPISGHRSVSWYQQTPGQGLQFLFEYFSETQRNKGNFPGRFSGRQFSNSRSEMNVSTLELGDSALYLCASSLGRESGELFFGEGSRLTVL.

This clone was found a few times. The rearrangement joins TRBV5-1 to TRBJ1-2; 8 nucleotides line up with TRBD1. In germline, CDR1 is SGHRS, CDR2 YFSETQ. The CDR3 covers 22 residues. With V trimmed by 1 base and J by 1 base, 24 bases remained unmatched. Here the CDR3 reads CASSLRGGQAPGGTGYNYGYTF. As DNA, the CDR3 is TGCGCCAGCAGCTTGCGAGGGGGACAGGCGCCTGGTGGGACGGGGTATAACTATGGCTACACCTTC. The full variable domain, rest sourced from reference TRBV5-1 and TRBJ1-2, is KAGVTQTPRYLIKTRGQQVTLSCSPISGHRSVSWYQQTPGQGLQFLFEYFSETQRNKGNFPGRFSGRQFSNSRSEMNVSTLELGDSALYLCASSLRGGQAPGGTGYNYGYTFGSGTRLTVV.

The CDR3 here is CASKAGLEGNEQFF. CDR3 bases: TGTGCCAGCAAGGCGGGACTAGAGGGCAATGAGCAGTTCTTC. This chain connects TRBV28 to TRBJ2-1; 8 bases are a match to TRBD2. The V and J ends lost 7 bases and 6 bases, in that order; junction bases with no gene match: 8. CDR3 length: 14 residues. The germline V gene encodes CDR1 MDHEN and CDR2 SYDVKM.

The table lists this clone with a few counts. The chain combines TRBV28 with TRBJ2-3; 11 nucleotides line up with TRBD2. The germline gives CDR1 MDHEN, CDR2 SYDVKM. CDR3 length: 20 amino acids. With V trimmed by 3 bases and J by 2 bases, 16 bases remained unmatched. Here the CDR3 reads CASSFSGTSGQIKTTDTQYF. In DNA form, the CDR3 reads TGTGCCAGCAGTTTTTCCGGGACTAGCGGCCAAATAAAGACCACAGATACGCAGTATTTT.

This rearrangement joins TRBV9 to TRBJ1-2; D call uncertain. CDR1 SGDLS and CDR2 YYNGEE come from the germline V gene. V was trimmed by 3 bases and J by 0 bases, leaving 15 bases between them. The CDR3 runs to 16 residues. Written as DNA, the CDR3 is TGTGCCAGCAGCGCCCACCGAGGAACGGCTAACTATGGCTACACCTTC. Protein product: CASSAHRGTANYGYTF.

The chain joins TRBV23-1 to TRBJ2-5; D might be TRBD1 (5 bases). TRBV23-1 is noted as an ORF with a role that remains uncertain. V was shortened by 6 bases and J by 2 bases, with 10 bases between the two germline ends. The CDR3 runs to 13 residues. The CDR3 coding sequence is TGCGCCAGCAGCATCAAGGGGCAAGAGACCCAGTACTTC. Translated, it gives CASSIKGQETQYF.

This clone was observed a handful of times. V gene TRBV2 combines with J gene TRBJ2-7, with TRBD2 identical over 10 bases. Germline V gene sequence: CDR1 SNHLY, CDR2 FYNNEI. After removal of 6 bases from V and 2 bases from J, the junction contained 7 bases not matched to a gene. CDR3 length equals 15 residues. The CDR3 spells CASSSTSGSPYEQYF. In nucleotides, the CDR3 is TGTGCCAGCAGCTCGACTAGCGGGTCCCCCTACGAGCAGTACTTC.

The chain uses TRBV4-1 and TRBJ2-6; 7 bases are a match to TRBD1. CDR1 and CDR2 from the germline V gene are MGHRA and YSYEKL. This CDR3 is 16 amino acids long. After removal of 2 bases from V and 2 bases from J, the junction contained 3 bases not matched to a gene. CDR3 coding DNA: TGCGCCAGCAGCCAACCCGGGACAGCTGGGGCCAACGTCCTGACTTTC. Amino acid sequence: CASSQPGTAGANVLTF.

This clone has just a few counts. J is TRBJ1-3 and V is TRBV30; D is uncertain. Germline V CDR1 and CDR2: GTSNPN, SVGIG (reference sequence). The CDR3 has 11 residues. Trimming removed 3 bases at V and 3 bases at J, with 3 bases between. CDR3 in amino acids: CAWSGGNTIYF. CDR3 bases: TGTGCCTGGAGCGGTGGAAACACCATATATTTT.

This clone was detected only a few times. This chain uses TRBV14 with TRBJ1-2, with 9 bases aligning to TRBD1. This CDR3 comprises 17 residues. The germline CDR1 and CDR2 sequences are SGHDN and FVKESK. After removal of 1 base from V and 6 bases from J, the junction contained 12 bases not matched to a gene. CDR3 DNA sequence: TGTGCCAGCAGCCAAGTGAACAGGGGGCTTGGGACAGATGGCTACACCTTC. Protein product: CASSQVNRGLGTDGYTF.

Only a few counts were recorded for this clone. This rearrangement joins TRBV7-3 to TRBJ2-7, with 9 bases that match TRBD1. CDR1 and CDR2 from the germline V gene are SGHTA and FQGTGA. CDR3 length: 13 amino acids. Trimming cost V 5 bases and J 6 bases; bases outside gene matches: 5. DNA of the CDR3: TGTGCCAGCAGCCTAGGGACAGGGATCGAGCAGTACTTC. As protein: CASSLGTGIEQYF. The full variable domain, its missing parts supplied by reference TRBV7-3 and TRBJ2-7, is GAGVSQTPSNKVTEKGKYVELRCDPISGHTALYWYRQSLGQGPEFLIYFQGTGAADDSGLPNDRFFAVRPEGSVSTLKIQRTERGDSAVYLCASSLGTGIEQYFGPGTRLTVT.

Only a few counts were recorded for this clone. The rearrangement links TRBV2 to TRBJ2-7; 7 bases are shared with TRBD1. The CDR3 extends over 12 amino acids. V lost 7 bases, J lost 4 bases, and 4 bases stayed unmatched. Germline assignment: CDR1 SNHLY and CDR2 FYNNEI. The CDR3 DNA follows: TGTGCCAGCAAGGGGGCCTATTACGAGCAGTACTTC. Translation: CASKGAYYEQYF.

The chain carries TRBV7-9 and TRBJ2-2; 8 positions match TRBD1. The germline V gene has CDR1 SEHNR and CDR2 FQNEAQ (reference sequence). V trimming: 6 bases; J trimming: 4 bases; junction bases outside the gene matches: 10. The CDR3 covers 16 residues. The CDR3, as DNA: TGTGCCAGCAGTACCCCGAGGACAGGGCCCACCGGGGAGCTGTTTTTT. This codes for CASSTPRTGPTGELFF.

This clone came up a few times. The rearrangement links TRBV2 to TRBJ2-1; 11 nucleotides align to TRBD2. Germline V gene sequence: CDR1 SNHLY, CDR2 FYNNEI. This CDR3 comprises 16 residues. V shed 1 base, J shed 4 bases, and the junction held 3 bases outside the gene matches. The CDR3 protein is CASSEVGLAEYNEQFF. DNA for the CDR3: TGTGCCAGCAGTGAAGTGGGACTAGCGGAATACAATGAGCAGTTCTTC.

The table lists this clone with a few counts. The CDR3 sequence is CASSLGVGGPETQYF. The CDR3 DNA reads as TGCGCCAGCAGCCTGGGCGTGGGAGGGCCAGAGACCCAGTACTTC. The chain joins TRBV5-1 to TRBJ2-5; TRBD2 matches at 7 bases. In germline, CDR1 is SGHRS, CDR2 YFSETQ. Germline trimming cut 4 bases from V and 4 bases from J; bases unmatched to any gene: 10. The CDR3 runs to 15 residues.

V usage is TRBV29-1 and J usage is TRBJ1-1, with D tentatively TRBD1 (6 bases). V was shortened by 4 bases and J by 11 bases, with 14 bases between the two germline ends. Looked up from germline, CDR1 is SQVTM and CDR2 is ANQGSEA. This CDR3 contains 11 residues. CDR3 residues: CSVVGGRGAFF. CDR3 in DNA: TGCAGCGTTGTCGGGGGGCGCGGGGCTTTCTTT. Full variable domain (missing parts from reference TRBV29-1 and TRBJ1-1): SAVISQKPSRDICQRGTSLTIQCQVDSQVTMMFWYRQQPGQSLTLIATANQGSEATYESGFVIDKFPISRPNLTFSTLTVSNMSPEDSSIYLCSVVGGRGAFFGQGTRLTVV.